A selection of T cell receptor beta chains follows, all from one sample in a study of regulatory T cells in long-lasting Graves disease. TCRdb redid the calling of the multiplex PCR reads with MiXCR, one entry per CDR3 protein. Among 350,000 to 450,000 distinct CDR3 sequences listed, roughly 17% were seen once. This same sample was also part of a study on T cells in Graves' hyperthyroidism and ophthalmopathy.

This specimen consisted of peripheral blood mononuclear cells (PBMCs), obtained at new diagnosis, from a patient treated with antithyroid drugs. These receptor sequences come from a man aged 40-49 years with Graves disease. CDR3s include the opening cysteine and the closing phenylalanine or tryptophan. Each record gives: D gene, J gene, V gene, CDR3 protein. The D gene is left open where the match is weak.

TRBD1 | TRBJ2-7 | TRBV2 | CASSEDRASDEQYF
- | TRBJ1-5 | TRBV20-1 | CSAGSGGNQPQHF
TRBD1 | TRBJ2-3 | TRBV12-3/TRBV12-4 | CASSFGARAGGFTDTQYF
- | TRBJ1-6 | TRBV2 | CASTRTTNSPLHF
- | TRBJ2-3 | TRBV2 | CASSWPSLGTQYF
- | TRBJ1-3 | TRBV11-2 | CASSSRASGNTIYF
- | TRBJ1-6 | TRBV5-1 | CASSLDNLVSPLHF
- | TRBJ1-1 | TRBV12-3/TRBV12-4 | CASSTDSVTEAFF
- | TRBJ2-7 | TRBV30 | CAWNYQGNYEQYF
TRBD2 | TRBJ2-3 | TRBV11-2 | CASSYRASGGPTDTQYF
- | TRBJ2-7 | TRBV18 | CASSPNVASYEQYF
- | TRBJ1-5 | TRBV7-8 | CASSLELGKVQPQHF
- | TRBJ2-3 | TRBV9 | CASSVDGSTDTQYF
TRBD1 | TRBJ2-4 | TRBV7-2 | CASSLGFWDRGLAGIAKNIQYF
TRBD2 | TRBJ2-3 | TRBV28 | CASIAGGLGYTDTQYF
TRBD2 | TRBJ2-3 | TRBV24-1 | CATSSSWLTSGGQDTQYF
TRBD1 | TRBJ2-7 | TRBV27 | CASSEAGGSYEQYF
- | TRBJ2-3 | TRBV2 | CASRDQGPDTQYF
- | TRBJ2-2 | TRBV5-5 | CASSLAPSITGELFF
- | TRBJ1-6 | TRBV11-1 | CASSLIRGSSSGGSPLHF
TRBD2 | TRBJ2-7 | TRBV6-2/TRBV6-3 | CASRYLRVGGGSNEQYF
- | TRBJ2-1 | TRBV7-3 | CASSFAVGNEQFF
TRBD1 | TRBJ2-2 | TRBV15 | CATSRLPGQGATGELFF
- | TRBJ2-3 | TRBV12-3/TRBV12-4 | CASSRTGAGAADTQYF
TRBD2 | TRBJ2-6 | TRBV2 | CASSLRGGGANVLTF
TRBD1 | TRBJ2-3 | TRBV5-4 | CASSYLQGSTDTQYF
- | TRBJ2-7 | TRBV2 | CASREGQRNHYEQYF
- | TRBJ2-7 | TRBV19 | CASSIRRAATPEQYF
TRBD1 | TRBJ1-1 | TRBV30 | CAWSRKRTGTRSEAFF
- | TRBJ1-5 | TRBV20-1 | CSAKLYSSQPQHF
TRBD2 | TRBJ2-3 | TRBV9 | CASSANLAGGNTDTQYF
- | TRBJ1-2 | TRBV28 | CASSLTRPDYGYTF
- | TRBJ1-2 | TRBV7-3 | CASSPTGTDGYTF
- | TRBJ1-2 | TRBV20-1 | CSARDGGLEGYTF
TRBD2 | TRBJ2-3 | TRBV27 | CASTHQRLAGITDTQYF
- | TRBJ1-4 | TRBV28 | CASPSRGTNEKLFF
TRBD1 | TRBJ2-7 | TRBV5-4 | CASRTPGQGRNEQYF
- | TRBJ2-2 | TRBV5-6 | CASSLGVTGELFF
- | TRBJ2-1 | TRBV20-1 | CSVGRDEQFF
TRBD1 | TRBJ1-4 | TRBV27 | CASSPTGTASTNEKLFF
TRBD2 | TRBJ2-1 | TRBV7-9 | CASSSILAGGYNEQFF
- | TRBJ2-3 | TRBV27 | CASSIRYSTDTQYF
TRBD1 | TRBJ2-7 | TRBV5-4 | CASSFGGTGSHEQYF
- | TRBJ1-1 | TRBV20-1 | CSAERGGVWGDTEAFF
TRBD1 | TRBJ1-1 | TRBV29-1 | CSVLRDRGTEAFF
- | TRBJ1-4 | TRBV2 | CASSGLGNEKLFF
- | TRBJ2-5 | TRBV11-1 | CASSLARRGETQYF
TRBD1 | TRBJ1-1 | TRBV28 | CASSRSPGQGNTEAFF
- | TRBJ1-2 | TRBV7-9 | CASSSWDKHYGYTF
- | TRBJ1-3 | TRBV29-1 | CSVDRLGESGNTIYF
TRBD1 | TRBJ1-4 | TRBV16 | CASSQSRGQYNEKLFF
- | TRBJ1-2 | TRBV27 | CASTNPGLYGYTF
- | TRBJ2-3 | TRBV30 | CAWGRPDGTDTQYF